The 25 T cell receptor beta chains below were found in one sample sequenced in a study of CD8 T cells in ankylosing spondylitis. One entry per CDR3 protein, called by TCRdb with MiXCR from the 5' RACE reads. Of nearly 250,000 distinct CDR3 sequences in the sample, 32% were seen once. The sample taken for sequencing was blood, either unsorted or a sorted T cell fraction (not recorded which). The receptors were sampled from a male donor with ankylosing spondylitis or in good health (not recorded which).

The V call is TRBV11-2, the J call TRBJ1-4, with a weak D call TRBD1 (5 bases). V lost 4 bases and J 3 bases, leaving 15 bases between the germline ends. The CDR3 is 16 amino acids. CDR1 and CDR2 (germline): SGHAT, FQNNGV. CDR3 sequence: CASSWRPGGANEKLFF. DNA of the CDR3: TGTGCCAGCAGCTGGAGGCCCGGGGGGGCTAATGAAAAACTGTTTTTT.

This clonotype has just one count. The V and J genes are TRBV10-3 and TRBJ2-5; 7 bases agree with TRBD2. Per germline, CDR1 ENHRY and CDR2 SYGVKD. This CDR3 has 14 residues. J lost 1 base, V lost 3 bases, and 2 bases had no gene match. The CDR3 coding sequence is TGTGCCATCAGTGAAATAGCGGGCCAAGAGACCCAGTACTTC. It is translated as CAISEIAGQETQYF.

The V and J genes are TRBV29-1 and TRBJ2-3; 8 bases align to TRBD1. Germline CDR1 reads SQVTM; CDR2 reads ANQGSEA. Trimming cost V 1 base and J 4 bases; bases outside gene matches: 10. The CDR3 contains 16 residues. The CDR3 loop is CSVEAPLAQGADTQYF. The CDR3 DNA follows: TGCAGCGTTGAAGCCCCACTTGCACAGGGGGCAGATACGCAGTATTTT.

This chain joins TRBV11-2 and TRBJ2-5, with D possibly matching TRBD2 (6 bases). The germline V gene has CDR1 SGHAT and CDR2 FQNNGV. The CDR3 spans 16 residues. V lost 2 bases to trimming and J lost 7 bases, with 20 bases between them. CDR3 nucleotide sequence: TGTGCCAGCAGCTTAAGAGGGGCCATGCTGGGAGGGACCCAGTACTTC. Translating gives CASSLRGAMLGGTQYF.

The V gene is TRBV10-3, the J gene TRBJ1-6; 10 bases align to TRBD1. Germline V gives CDR1 ENHRY, CDR2 SYGVKD. The V and J ends lost 4 bases and 5 bases, in that order; junction bases with no gene match: 5. CDR3 size: 16 residues. The CDR3: CAISVRDRGNNSPLHF. The DNA of the CDR3 is TGTGCCATCAGTGTCCGGGACAGGGGAAATAATTCACCCCTCCACTTT.

The rearrangement uses TRBV20-1 and TRBJ2-2, with D unresolved. CDR1 is DFQATT, CDR2 SNEGSKA, per germline (reference sequence). CDR3 length: 14 amino acids. V shed 3 bases and J shed 1 base, with 9 bases lying between them. CDR3 DNA: TGCAGTGCTAGCCCAAAACGGAACACCGGGGAGCTGTTTTTT. It is translated as CSASPKRNTGELFF.

J is TRBJ2-2 and V is TRBV20-1; the D call may be TRBD1 or TRBD2 (5 bases each). The CDR3 is 13 amino acids. The V gene lost 5 bases and the J gene lost 2 bases, with 9 bases spanning the gap. Germline CDR1 is DFQATT and CDR2 is SNEGSKA (reference sequence). The CDR3, as DNA: TGCAGTGCTCGGGGCACTAACACCGGGGAGCTGTTTTTT. Amino acid sequence: CSARGTNTGELFF.

The sample holds a few counts of this clonotype. The V call is TRBV20-1, the J call TRBJ2-3; possibly TRBD1 for D (5 bases). Germline assignment: CDR1 DFQATT and CDR2 SNEGSKA (reference sequence). This CDR3 has 13 residues. In DNA form, the CDR3 reads TGCAGCTCTGGGGCACAAAGCACAGATACGCAGTATTTT. It translates to CSSGAQSTDTQYF.

As concerns this clonotype: One end of the junction fails to match germline, which may point to a read error. V is TRBV4-2 and J is TRBJ1-3; 8 nucleotides agree with TRBD1. In germline, CDR1 is LGHNA, CDR2 YNFKEQ. The length of the CDR3 is 16 residues. The CDR3, as DNA: TGTGACAGCAGCCAGAACTCAGGGGGCGCGAAAGACACCATATATTTT. Its protein product is CDSSQNSGGAKDTIYF.

The chain couples TRBV9 to TRBJ1-2; D may be TRBD1 (6 bases). The V end lost 0 bases, the J end lost 5 bases, and 8 bases lay between the germline ends. In germline, CDR1 is SGDLS, CDR2 YYNGEE. This CDR3 has 13 residues. The CDR3: CASSVATGYGYTF. The CDR3 DNA reads TGTGCCAGCAGCGTAGCTACAGGGTATGGCTACACCTTC.

This clonotype has a count of ten or more. The V call is TRBV20-1, the J call TRBJ2-5; 11 bases match TRBD1. The CDR3 totals 15 residues. Germline assignment: CDR1 DFQATT and CDR2 SNEGSKA (reference sequence). Losses at the gene ends were 4 bases for V and 2 bases for J; bases not matched to a gene: 6. The CDR3 DNA follows: TGCAGTGCTACACTGGGGACAGGGGGACAAGAGACCCAGTACTTC. Amino acid sequence: CSATLGTGGQETQYF.

The J gene is TRBJ2-4, the V gene TRBV20-1; D call uncertain. Trimming stripped 4 bases from V and 0 bases from J, with 10 bases between. The CDR3 is made up of 14 amino acids. Germline assignment: CDR1 DFQATT and CDR2 SNEGSKA (reference sequence). CDR3 bases: TGCAGTGCTATGGGCGCCTTAGCCAAAAACATTCAGTACTTC. Its translation: CSAMGALAKNIQYF.

This clonotype was recorded only once. V is TRBV7-2 and J is TRBJ2-5; no clear D gene. V was cut by 5 bases and J by 1 base, with 20 bases left in between. Germline CDR1 SGHTA, CDR2 FQGNSA. This CDR3 comprises 17 residues. CDR3 sequence reads: CASSPKAVLTLQETQYF. DNA for the CDR3: TGTGCCAGCAGCCCTAAAGCAGTACTTACTCTCCAAGAGACCCAGTACTTC.

The rearrangement links TRBV20-1 to TRBJ2-3, with 9 bases fitting TRBD2. J was trimmed by 5 bases and V by 4 bases; bases with no gene match: 16. The germline V gene encodes CDR1 DFQATT and CDR2 SNEGSKA (reference sequence). The CDR3 consists of 17 residues. The CDR3 region is CSATTIWRGGLVDTQYF. CDR3 nucleotide sequence: TGCAGTGCTACCACCATCTGGCGGGGGGGTTTGGTAGATACGCAGTATTTT.

This clonotype occurred a few times. The chain carries TRBV11-2 and TRBJ1-4; a possible D gene is TRBD1 (5 bases). The CDR3 sequence is 15 residues long. Trimming took 6 bases from V and 8 from J, leaving 19 bases between them. The germline CDR1 and CDR2 sequences are SGHAT and FQNNGV. The CDR3 bases are TGTGCCAGCAGTCTCCTTCGGGGCGATGAGGAAAAACTGTTTTTT. Translation gives CASSLLRGDEEKLFF.

This clonotype was counted a few times. The chain links TRBV5-6 to TRBJ2-3; D is perhaps TRBD2 (6 bases). Trimming removed 5 bases from V and 3 bases from J, with 16 bases in between. CDR1 and CDR2 from the germline V gene are SGHDT and YYEEEE. The CDR3 spans 15 residues. The CDR3 DNA is TGTGCCAGCAGTCTACTAGGACGGGAGACAGATACGCAGTATTTT. This gives the protein CASSLLGRETDTQYF.

The sample holds a few counts of this clonotype. This chain links TRBV12-3 or TRBV12-4 with TRBJ1-1; 7 bases are a match to TRBD1. This CDR3 contains 15 residues. The V and J ends lost 7 bases and 5 bases, in that order; junction bases with no gene match: 13. The CDR3 here is CASTPKGAVGTEAFF. Written as DNA, the CDR3 is TGTGCCAGCACGCCTAAGGGGGCGGTGGGGACTGAAGCTTTCTTT.

The V and J genes are TRBV25-1 and TRBJ1-6, with D unresolved. V was shortened by 2 bases and J by 8 bases, with 7 bases between the two germline ends. CDR1 and CDR2 (germline): MGHDK, SYGVNS. CDR3 size: 13 residues. The chain's CDR3 is CASSEQQYSPLHF. CDR3 nucleotide sequence: TGTGCCAGCAGTGAACAGCAATATTCACCCCTCCACTTT.

The genes are TRBV15 and TRBJ2-7; tentative D call: TRBD2 (7 bases). This CDR3 region has 15 residues. CDR1 is LNHNV and CDR2 is YYDKDF in the germline V gene (reference sequence). V was clipped by 0 bases and J by 3 bases, with 12 bases between them. The CDR3: CATSRDRGANYEQYF. The DNA for the CDR3 is TGTGCCACCAGCAGAGATCGGGGGGCCAACTACGAGCAGTACTTC. The variable domain in full, completed from reference TRBV15 and TRBJ2-7, reads DAMVIQNPRYQVTQFGKPVTLSCSQTLNHNVMYWYQQKSSQAPKLLFHYYDKDFNNEADTPDNFQSRRPNTSFCFLDIRSPGLGDTAMYLCATSRDRGANYEQYFGPGTRLTVT.

The chain combines TRBV12-3 or TRBV12-4 with TRBJ2-5; TRBD2 is a possible D gene (5 bases). CDR3 length equals 14 residues. The V end was cut by 3 bases, the J end by 5 bases, with 13 bases between. CDR3 amino acids: CASSFSLGVETQYF. The DNA of the CDR3 is TGTGCCAGCAGTTTTTCGCTGGGAGTCGAGACCCAGTACTTC.

This clonotype has more than one count but fewer than ten. The chain recombines TRBV12-3 or TRBV12-4 with TRBJ2-7; D may be TRBD1 (6 bases). The CDR3 has 14 residues. The V end lost 1 base, the J end lost 3 bases, and 10 bases lay between the germline ends. The CDR3 sequence: CASSLVDRSYEQYF. In nucleotides, the CDR3 is TGTGCCAGCAGTTTAGTCGACAGGAGCTACGAGCAGTACTTC.

This sequence joins TRBV5-4 and TRBJ2-7, with TRBD2 matching over 9 bases. V shed 2 bases and J 1 base; nucleotides not matched to a gene: 4. CDR1 SGHNT and CDR2 YYREEE come from the germline V gene (reference sequence). The CDR3 has 15 amino acids. The DNA for the CDR3 is TGTGCCAGCAGCTTAGCGGGGGGAAGTTCCTACGAGCAGTACTTC. Its translation is CASSLAGGSSYEQYF.

This clonotype was counted only a few times. V is TRBV14 and J is TRBJ2-7; D remains unclear. This CDR3 has 14 amino acids. In germline, CDR1 is SGHDN, CDR2 FVKESK. V shed 4 bases and J shed 0 bases, with 10 bases lying between them. In DNA form, the CDR3 reads TGTGCCAGCAGCCCTGAAACACACTCCTACGAGCAGTACTTC. It codes for CASSPETHSYEQYF.

Only a few counts were recorded for this clonotype. This chain joins TRBV28 and TRBJ2-2; D call uncertain. Germline loops: CDR1 MDHEN, CDR2 SYDVKM. Between the trimmed V and J ends, which lost 5 bases and 4 bases, there was a span of 17 bases. The CDR3 runs 16 residues. As DNA, the CDR3 is TGTGCCAGCAGTCCAGAACAGCTACCGGGCACCGGGGAGCTGTTTTTT. Encoded protein: CASSPEQLPGTGELFF.

The chain recombines TRBV20-1 with TRBJ2-3; 7 bases align to TRBD2. V was clipped by 1 base and J by 4 bases; unmatched bases: 14. Germline CDR1 and CDR2: DFQATT and SNEGSKA (reference sequence). The length of the CDR3 is 17 residues. The CDR3 here is CSARAAVAAGTADTQYF. The CDR3 DNA is TGCAGTGCTAGAGCAGCAGTGGCAGCGGGGACTGCAGATACGCAGTATTTT.